These 21 T cell receptor beta chains were sequenced from one sample in a study of prognosis after radiotherapy for stage I lung cancer. TCR beta CDR3 was amplified from genomic DNA by two-round multiplex PCR. During first-round PCR, primers specific to each TRBV and TRBJ gene were used. TCRdb fed the multiplex PCR reads into MiXCR, producing one record per CDR3 protein. The profile shows just under 20,000 distinct CDR3 sequences, approximately 26% of them singletons. Here the sequenced sample was PBMCs, taken before or after stereotactic body radiation therapy (not recorded which). All receptors derive from a donor aged 50 or older with non-small cell lung cancer.

This clonotype was observed many times. The chain has TRBV6-1 and TRBJ2-1, with TRBD2 identical over 12 bases. The CDR3 is made up of 14 amino acids. CDR1 is MNHNS, CDR2 SASEGT, per germline. The J segment lost 6 bases and the V segment lost 4 bases, leaving 1 base of the junction unmatched. The CDR3 region is CASSGLAGANEQFF. The CDR3 nucleotides read TGTGCCAGCAGTGGACTAGCGGGAGCCAATGAGCAGTTCTTC.

This clonotype was detected many times. The chain recombines TRBV7-2 with TRBJ1-5; no clear D. Trimming shortened V by 0 bases and J by 6 bases, and 9 bases separated the two germline ends. Germline V lookup: CDR1 SGHTA, CDR2 FQGNSA. The CDR3 covers 14 residues. The CDR3 is CASSLAHSGQPQHF. In DNA form, the CDR3 reads TGTGCCAGCAGCTTAGCTCATTCCGGTCAGCCCCAGCATTTT.

This clonotype was counted at least ten times. This may come from a read error, since a much larger clone is one base off. This chain connects TRBV3-1 to TRBJ1-6; weak D call: TRBD1 (5 bases). This CDR3 is 17 amino acids long. From germline, CDR1 is LGHDT and CDR2 YNNKEL (reference sequence). In DNA form, the CDR3 reads TGTGCCGGCAGCCAACTAGCGCCACCGGGGACTAATTCACCCCTCCACTTT. Protein: CAGSQLAPPGTNSPLHF.

The table lists this clonotype with many counts. The rearrangement uses TRBV14 and TRBJ2-3; D uncertain. Trimming stripped 4 bases from V and 2 bases from J, with 7 bases between. Germline V gives CDR1 SGHDN, CDR2 FVKESK. This CDR3 is 13 amino acids long. The CDR3 coding sequence is TGTGCCAGCAGCCGCCTAGTCACAGATACGCAGTATTTT. Its translation: CASSRLVTDTQYF.

This clonotype is medium-sized within its sample. The gene calls are TRBV6-5 and TRBJ1-6, with D hard to call. Germline lookup yields CDR1 MNHEY and CDR2 SVGAGI. This CDR3 region has 15 residues. The germline V and J ends were trimmed by 3 bases and 5 bases, with 11 bases remaining between them. CDR3 residues: CASSYGRYNNSPLHF. The CDR3 DNA reads as TGTGCCAGCAGTTATGGCCGATACAATAATTCACCCCTCCACTTT.

This clonotype was found many times. DNA of the CDR3: TGCGCCAGCAGCTTGTATGGACAAGGAAACACCATATATTTT. Residues: CASSLYGQGNTIYF. The chain joins TRBV5-1 to TRBJ1-3; D possibly corresponds to TRBD1 (5 bases). The CDR3 extends over 14 amino acids. V was shortened by 1 base and J by 4 bases, with 9 bases between the two germline ends. From germline, CDR1 is SGHRS and CDR2 YFSETQ.

This clonotype was recorded many times. CDR3 nucleotides: TGTGCCAGCAGTTTATCAGGACCTTATAGCAATCAGCCCCAGCATTTT. Amino acids: CASSLSGPYSNQPQHF. The rearrangement uses TRBV27 and TRBJ1-5, with D unclear. The V end was cut by 0 bases, the J end by 0 bases, with 9 bases between. The CDR3 runs 16 residues. The germline V gene has CDR1 MNHEY and CDR2 SMNVEV (reference sequence).

At least ten counts were recorded for this clonotype. This chain links TRBV19 with TRBJ2-1, with D perhaps TRBD1 or TRBD2 (6 bases each). Between the trimmed V and J ends, which lost 0 bases and 11 bases, there was a span of 11 bases. The CDR3 sequence is 13 residues long. Germline CDR1 reads LNHDA; CDR2 reads SQIVND (reference sequence). CDR3 sequence: CASSIDGGQQQFF. The CDR3 DNA is TGTGCCAGTAGTATAGATGGGGGGCAACAGCAGTTCTTC.

Many counts were recorded for this clonotype. V usage is TRBV4-3 and J usage is TRBJ2-6; TRBD1 agrees at 7 bases. The CDR3 runs 19 residues. V was clipped by 0 bases and J by 0 bases; unmatched bases: 8. CDR1 LGHNA and CDR2 YSLEER come from the germline V gene. DNA of the CDR3: TGCGCCAGCAGCCAAGAGAGGGACAGAACCTCCTCTGGGGCCAACGTCCTGACTTTC. As protein: CASSQERDRTSSGANVLTF.

This clonotype showed up many times. The chain has TRBV20-1 and TRBJ1-4; TRBD1 agrees at 8 bases. The CDR3 is 15 amino acids. V lost 6 bases, J lost 7 bases, and 13 bases stayed unmatched. CDR1 is DFQATT, CDR2 SNEGSKA, per germline (reference sequence). For the CDR3, the DNA is TGCAGTGCCCTCCCTGGGGAGACAGGGGTTGAAAAACTGTTTTTT. Residues: CSALPGETGVEKLFF.

In its sample, this clonotype ranks as medium-sized. One end of the junction is discordant with germline, which a read error may explain. V gene TRBV11-2 combines with J gene TRBJ1-6; TRBD1 aligns across 7 bases. Germline V gives CDR1 SGHAT, CDR2 FQNNGV. This CDR3 has 14 amino acids. CDR3 in amino acids: CASSLAPRQGPSVF. For the CDR3, the DNA is TGTGCCAGCAGCTTAGCCCCCCGACAGGGACCTTCGGTTTTT.

The chain links TRBV12-3 or TRBV12-4 to TRBJ2-7; TRBD1 matches 9 bases. The CDR3 totals 14 residues. J lost 4 bases, V lost 6 bases, and 7 bases had no gene match. CDR3 bases: TGTGCCAGCAGATACGGGACAGGGTTTTACGAGCAGTACTTC. This gives the protein CASRYGTGFYEQYF.

In this sample, this clonotype turned up many times. V gene TRBV6-2 or TRBV6-3 combines with J gene TRBJ1-5; unclear D gene. CDR1 and CDR2 (germline): MNHEY, SVGEGT. There are 12 residues in the CDR3. Trimming took 2 bases from V and 5 from J, leaving 4 bases between them. The CDR3 loop reads CASSYGDQPQHF. In DNA form, the CDR3 reads TGTGCCAGCAGTTACGGGGATCAGCCCCAGCATTTT.

This clonotype was counted many times. The chain recombines TRBV6-1 with TRBJ2-1; TRBD2 aligns across 7 bases. The CDR3 has 14 amino acids. Per the germline V gene, CDR1 is MNHNS and CDR2 is SASEGT. The V segment lost 7 bases and the J segment 7 bases; nucleotides outside the gene matches: 10. CDR3 coding DNA: TGTGCCAGCAAAAGGGGTCCGGGGGGAAATGAGCAGTTCTTC. Translated: CASKRGPGGNEQFF.

This clonotype has at least ten counts. The chain is built from TRBV20-1 and TRBJ2-5, with D tentatively TRBD2 (6 bases). V lost 7 bases, J lost 3 bases, and 15 bases lay in between. The germline gives CDR1 DFQATT, CDR2 SNEGSKA (reference sequence). CDR3 length: 13 residues. CDR3 DNA: TGCAGTGTACAACGTCCGGGGGAAGAGACCCAGTACTTC. Amino acids: CSVQRPGEETQYF.

The sample holds many counts of this clonotype. This rearrangement joins TRBV11-2 to TRBJ1-1; D remains ambiguous. CDR1 and CDR2 from the germline V gene are SGHAT and FQNNGV. Trimming removed 5 bases from V and 3 bases from J, with 16 bases in between. This CDR3 is built from 15 residues. The CDR3 nucleotides read TGTGCCAGCAGCCCTCCGGGGTTCGCTCACACTGAAGCTTTCTTT. As protein: CASSPPGFAHTEAFF.

This clonotype appeared many times. This sequence joins TRBV18 and TRBJ1-5; D is ambiguous. Germline CDR1 and CDR2: KGHSH and LQKENI. V was shortened by 2 bases and J by 4 bases, with 6 bases between the two germline ends. The CDR3 consists of 13 residues. As DNA, the CDR3 is TGTGCCAGCTCACCATCTGCGAATCAGCCCCAGCATTTT. Translation: CASSPSANQPQHF.

This clonotype has ten or more counts. The V gene is TRBV5-1, the J gene TRBJ2-4; no firm D call. The germline V gene has CDR1 SGHRS and CDR2 YFSETQ. V was cut by 0 bases and J by 8 bases, with 9 bases left in between. This CDR3 comprises 13 residues. CDR3 nucleotide sequence: TGCGCCAGCAGCTTGGGGACCGACGACATTCAGTACTTC. Protein product: CASSLGTDDIQYF.

Concerning this clonotype: Mismatch with germline at one junction end may stem from a read error. The chain couples TRBV6-1 to TRBJ2-1, with TRBD1 as a possible D gene (6 bases). This CDR3 contains 13 residues. Germline V gene lookup returns CDR1 MNHNS and CDR2 SASEGT. The CDR3 here is CVSCDRNYNEQLF. CDR3 bases: TGTGTCAGCTGTGACAGGAACTACAATGAGCAGCTCTTC.

A remark on this clonotype: One junction end does not reproduce the germline sequence, and a read error may be involved. The rearrangement links TRBV6-9 to TRBJ2-2, with 9 bases aligning to TRBD1. The CDR3 is made up of 16 amino acids. The germline CDR1 and CDR2 sequences are MNHGY and SVAAGI. The DNA for the CDR3 is TGTGCCAGCAGTTACTTTCTGGACAGGGGCCTCGGGGATCTGTTTTTT. Its protein is CASSYFLDRGLGDLFF.

This clonotype came up many times. The V call is TRBV6-1, the J call TRBJ2-2, with 8 bases aligning to TRBD1. The CDR3 consists of 13 residues. Germline values: CDR1 MNHNS, CDR2 SASEGT. The V segment lost 7 bases and the J segment 7 bases; nucleotides outside the gene matches: 5. CDR3 residues: CASKDRVFGELFF. For the CDR3, the DNA is TGTGCCAGCAAGGACAGGGTGTTCGGGGAGCTGTTTTTT.